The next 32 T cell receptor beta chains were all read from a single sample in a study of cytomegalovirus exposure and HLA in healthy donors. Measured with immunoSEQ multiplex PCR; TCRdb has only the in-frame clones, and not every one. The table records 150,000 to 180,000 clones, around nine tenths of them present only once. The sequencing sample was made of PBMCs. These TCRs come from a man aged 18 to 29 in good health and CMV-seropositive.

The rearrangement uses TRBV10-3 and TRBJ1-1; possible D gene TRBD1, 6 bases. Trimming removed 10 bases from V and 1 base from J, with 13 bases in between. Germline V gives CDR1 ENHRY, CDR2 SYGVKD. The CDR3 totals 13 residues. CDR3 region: CATSGHPNTEAFF. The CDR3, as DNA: TGTGCCACCTCGGGACACCCGAACACTGAAGCTTTCTTT.

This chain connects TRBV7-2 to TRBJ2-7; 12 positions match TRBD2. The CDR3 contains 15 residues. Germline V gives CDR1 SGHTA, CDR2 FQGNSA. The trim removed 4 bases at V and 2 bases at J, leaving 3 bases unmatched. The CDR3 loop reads CASSSGLAGTYEQYF. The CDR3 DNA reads TGTGCCAGCAGCTCAGGACTAGCGGGGACCTACGAGCAGTACTTC.

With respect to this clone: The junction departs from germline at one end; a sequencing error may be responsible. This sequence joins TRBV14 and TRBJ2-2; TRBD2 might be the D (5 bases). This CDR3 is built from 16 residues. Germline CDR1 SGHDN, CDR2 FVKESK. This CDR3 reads CASSQAERLIHRGAVF. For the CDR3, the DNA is TGTGCCAGCAGCCAGGCAGAGCGCCTGATACACCGGGGAGCTGTTTTT.

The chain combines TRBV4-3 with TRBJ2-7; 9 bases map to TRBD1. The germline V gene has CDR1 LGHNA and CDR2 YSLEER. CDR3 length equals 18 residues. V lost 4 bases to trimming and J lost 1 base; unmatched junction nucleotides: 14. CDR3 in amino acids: CASSRDTGTGGASYEQYF. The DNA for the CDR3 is TGCGCCAGCAGCCGCGATACTGGAACAGGGGGCGCATCCTACGAGCAGTACTTC.

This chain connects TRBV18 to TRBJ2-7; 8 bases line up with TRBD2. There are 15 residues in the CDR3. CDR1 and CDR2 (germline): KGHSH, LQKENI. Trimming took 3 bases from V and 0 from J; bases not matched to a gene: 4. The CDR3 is CASSPASGGSYEQYF. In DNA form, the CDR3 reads TGTGCCAGCTCACCGGCGAGCGGGGGCTCCTACGAGCAGTACTTC.

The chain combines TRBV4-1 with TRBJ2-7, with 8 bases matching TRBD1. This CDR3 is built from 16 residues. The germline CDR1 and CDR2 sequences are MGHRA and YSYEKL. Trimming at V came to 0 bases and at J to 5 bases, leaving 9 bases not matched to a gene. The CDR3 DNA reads TGCGCCAGCAGCCAAGAAGGAGGGACAGGTGGGAACGAGCAGTACTTC. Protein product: CASSQEGGTGGNEQYF.

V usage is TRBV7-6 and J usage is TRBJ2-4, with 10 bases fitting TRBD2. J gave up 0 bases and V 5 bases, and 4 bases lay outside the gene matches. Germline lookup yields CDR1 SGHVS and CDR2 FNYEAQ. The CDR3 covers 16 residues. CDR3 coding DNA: TGTGCCAGCAGCCCCGGACTAGCGGTAGCCAAAAACATTCAGTACTTC. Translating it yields CASSPGLAVAKNIQYF.

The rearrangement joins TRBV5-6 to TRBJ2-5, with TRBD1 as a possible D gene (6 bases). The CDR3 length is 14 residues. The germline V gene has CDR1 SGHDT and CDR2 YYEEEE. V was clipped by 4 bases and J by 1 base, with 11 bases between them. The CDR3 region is CASSKQGSQETQYF. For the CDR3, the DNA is TGTGCCAGCAGCAAACAGGGCTCCCAAGAGACCCAGTACTTC.

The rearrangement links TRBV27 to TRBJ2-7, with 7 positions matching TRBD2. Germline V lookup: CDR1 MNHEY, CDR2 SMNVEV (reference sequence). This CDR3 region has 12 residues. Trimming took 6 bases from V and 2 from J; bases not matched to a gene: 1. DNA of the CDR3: TGTGCCAGCAGCGGGGGGACCTACGAGCAGTACTTC. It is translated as CASSGGTYEQYF.

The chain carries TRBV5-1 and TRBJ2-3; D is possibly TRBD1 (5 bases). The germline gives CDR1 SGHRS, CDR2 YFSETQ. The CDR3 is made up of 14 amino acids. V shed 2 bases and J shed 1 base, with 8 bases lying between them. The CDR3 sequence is CASSLFRGTDTQYF. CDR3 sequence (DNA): TGCGCCAGCAGCTTATTCAGGGGCACAGATACGCAGTATTTT.

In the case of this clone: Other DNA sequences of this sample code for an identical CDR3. Here the CDR3 reads CASSLDYSNQPQHF. CDR3 nucleotides: TGTGCCAGCAGTCTAGACTATAGCAATCAGCCCCAGCATTTT. This chain joins TRBV27 and TRBJ1-5; D not certain. CDR1 is MNHEY and CDR2 is SMNVEV in the germline V gene (reference sequence). V dropped 5 bases and J dropped 0 bases, with 8 bases sitting between them. The CDR3 runs 14 residues.

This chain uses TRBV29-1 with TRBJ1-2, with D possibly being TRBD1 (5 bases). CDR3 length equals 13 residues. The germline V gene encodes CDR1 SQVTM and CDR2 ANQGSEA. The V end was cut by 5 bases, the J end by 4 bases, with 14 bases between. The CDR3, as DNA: TGCAGCGTTCGCCCTGGGGCCATCTATGGCTACACCTTC. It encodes CSVRPGAIYGYTF.

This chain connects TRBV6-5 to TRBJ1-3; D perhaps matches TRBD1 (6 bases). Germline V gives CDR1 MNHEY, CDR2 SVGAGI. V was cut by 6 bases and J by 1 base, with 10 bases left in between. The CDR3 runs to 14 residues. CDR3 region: CASSEQGSGNTIYF. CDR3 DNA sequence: TGTGCCAGCAGCGAACAGGGTTCTGGAAACACCATATATTTT.

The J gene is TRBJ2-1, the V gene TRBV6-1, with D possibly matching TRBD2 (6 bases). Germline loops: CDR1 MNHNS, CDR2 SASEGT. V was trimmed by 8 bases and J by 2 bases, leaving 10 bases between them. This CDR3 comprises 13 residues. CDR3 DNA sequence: TGTGCCAGCGGGAGGACCCCCTACAATGAGCAGTTCTTC. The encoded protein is CASGRTPYNEQFF.

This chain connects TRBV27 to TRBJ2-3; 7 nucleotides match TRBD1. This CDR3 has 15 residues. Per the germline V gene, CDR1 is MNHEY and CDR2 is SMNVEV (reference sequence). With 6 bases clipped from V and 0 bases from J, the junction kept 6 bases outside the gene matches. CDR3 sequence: CASRPGQVSTDTQYF. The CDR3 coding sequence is TGTGCCAGCAGGCCAGGACAGGTTAGCACAGATACGCAGTATTTT.

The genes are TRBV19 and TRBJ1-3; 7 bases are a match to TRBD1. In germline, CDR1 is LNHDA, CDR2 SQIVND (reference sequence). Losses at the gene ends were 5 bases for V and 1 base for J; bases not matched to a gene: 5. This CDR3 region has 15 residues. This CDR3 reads CASSWDSRSGNTIYF. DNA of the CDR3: TGTGCCAGTAGTTGGGACAGTCGGTCTGGAAACACCATATATTTT. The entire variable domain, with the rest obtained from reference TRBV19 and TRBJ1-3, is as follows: DGGITQSPKYLFRKEGQNVTLSCEQNLNHDAMYWYRQDPGQGLRLIYYSQIVNDFQKGDIAEGYSVSREKKESFPLTVTSAQKNPTAFYLCASSWDSRSGNTIYFGEGSWLTVV.

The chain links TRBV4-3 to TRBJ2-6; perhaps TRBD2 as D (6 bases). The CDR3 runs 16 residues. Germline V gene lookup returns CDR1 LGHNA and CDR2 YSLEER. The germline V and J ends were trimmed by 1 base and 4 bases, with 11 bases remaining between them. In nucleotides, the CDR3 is TGCGCCAGCAGCCAAGCGGGGGACGGCGGGGCCAACGTCCTGACTTTC. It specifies CASSQAGDGGANVLTF.

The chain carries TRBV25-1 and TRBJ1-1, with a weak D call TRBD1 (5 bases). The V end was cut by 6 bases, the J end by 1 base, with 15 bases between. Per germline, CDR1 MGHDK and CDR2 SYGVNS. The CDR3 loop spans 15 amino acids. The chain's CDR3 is CASREDGGRNTEAFF. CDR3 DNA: TGTGCCAGCAGGGAGGACGGGGGGAGGAACACTGAAGCTTTCTTT. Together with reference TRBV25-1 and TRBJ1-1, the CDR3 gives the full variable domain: EADIYQTPRYLVIGTGKKITLECSQTMGHDKMYWYQQDPGMELHLIHYSYGVNSTEKGDLSSESTVSRIRTEHFPLTLESARPSHTSQYLCASREDGGRNTEAFFGQGTRLTVV.

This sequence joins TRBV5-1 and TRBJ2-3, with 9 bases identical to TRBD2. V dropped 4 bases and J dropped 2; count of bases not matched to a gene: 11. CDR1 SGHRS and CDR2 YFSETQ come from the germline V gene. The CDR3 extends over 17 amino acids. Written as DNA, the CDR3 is TGCGCCAGCAGCCCGGCCCCAAGCGGGGGGACCACAGATACGCAGTATTTT. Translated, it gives CASSPAPSGGTTDTQYF.

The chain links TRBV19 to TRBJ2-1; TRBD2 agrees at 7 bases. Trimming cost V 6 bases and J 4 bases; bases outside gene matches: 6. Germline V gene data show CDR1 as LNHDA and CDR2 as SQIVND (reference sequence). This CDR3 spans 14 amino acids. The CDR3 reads CASRFSGLYNEQFF. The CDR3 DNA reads TGTGCCAGTAGGTTTAGCGGGTTATACAATGAGCAGTTCTTC. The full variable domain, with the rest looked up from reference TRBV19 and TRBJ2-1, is DGGITQSPKYLFRKEGQNVTLSCEQNLNHDAMYWYRQDPGQGLRLIYYSQIVNDFQKGDIAEGYSVSREKKESFPLTVTSAQKNPTAFYLCASRFSGLYNEQFFGPGTRLTVL.

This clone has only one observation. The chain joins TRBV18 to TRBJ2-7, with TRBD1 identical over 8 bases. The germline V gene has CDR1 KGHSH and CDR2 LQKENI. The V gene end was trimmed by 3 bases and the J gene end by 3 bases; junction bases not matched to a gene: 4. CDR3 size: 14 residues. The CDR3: CASSPTTGGYEQYF. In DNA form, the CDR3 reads TGTGCCAGCTCACCGACTACAGGGGGCTACGAGCAGTACTTC. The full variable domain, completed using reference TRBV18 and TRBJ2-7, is NAGVMQNPRHLVRRRGQEARLRCSPMKGHSHVYWYRQLPEEGLKFMVYLQKENIIDESGMPKERFSAEFPKEGPSILRIQQVVRGDSAAYFCASSPTTGGYEQYFGPGTRLTVT.

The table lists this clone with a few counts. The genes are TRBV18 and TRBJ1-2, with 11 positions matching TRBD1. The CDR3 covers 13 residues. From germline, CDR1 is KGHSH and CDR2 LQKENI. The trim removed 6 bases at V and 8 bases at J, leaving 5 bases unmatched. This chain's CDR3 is CASSMDRGQGYTF. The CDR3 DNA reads TGTGCCAGCTCCATGGACAGGGGGCAGGGCTACACCTTC.

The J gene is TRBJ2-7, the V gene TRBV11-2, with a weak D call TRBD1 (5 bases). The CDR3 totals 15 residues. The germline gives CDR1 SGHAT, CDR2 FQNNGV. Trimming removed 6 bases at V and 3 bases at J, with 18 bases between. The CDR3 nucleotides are TGTGCCAGCAGTTTTGGACACGGTGGGATCTACGAGCAGTACTTC. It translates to CASSFGHGGIYEQYF.

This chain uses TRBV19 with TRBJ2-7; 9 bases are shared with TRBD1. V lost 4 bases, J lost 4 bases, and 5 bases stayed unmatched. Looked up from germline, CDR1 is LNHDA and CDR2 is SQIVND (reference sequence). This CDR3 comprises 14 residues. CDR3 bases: TGTGCCAGTAGTAGGTCGGACAGGGGATACGAGCAGTACTTC. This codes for CASSRSDRGYEQYF.

The CDR3 region is CASSPREGASTNEKLFF. In DNA, the CDR3 is TGTGCCAGCAGTCCCCGGGAGGGGGCCTCTACTAATGAAAAACTGTTTTTT. The V and J genes are TRBV27 and TRBJ1-4; TRBD1 matches 7 bases. CDR1 and CDR2 from the germline V gene are MNHEY and SMNVEV (reference sequence). The V and J ends lost 5 bases and 2 bases, in that order; junction bases with no gene match: 11. This CDR3 has 17 residues.

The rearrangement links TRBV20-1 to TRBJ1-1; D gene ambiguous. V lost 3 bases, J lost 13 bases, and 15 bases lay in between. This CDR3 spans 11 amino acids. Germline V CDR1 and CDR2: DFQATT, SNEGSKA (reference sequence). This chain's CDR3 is CSARDRSLVFF. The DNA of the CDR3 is TGCAGTGCTAGGGACCGTTCACTAGTTTTCTTT.

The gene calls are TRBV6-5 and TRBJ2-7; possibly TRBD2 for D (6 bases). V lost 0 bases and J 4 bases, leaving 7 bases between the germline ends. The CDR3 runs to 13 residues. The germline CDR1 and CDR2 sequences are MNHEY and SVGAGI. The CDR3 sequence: CASSYSEGYEQYF. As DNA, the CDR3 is TGTGCCAGCAGTTACTCGGAGGGGTACGAGCAGTACTTC.

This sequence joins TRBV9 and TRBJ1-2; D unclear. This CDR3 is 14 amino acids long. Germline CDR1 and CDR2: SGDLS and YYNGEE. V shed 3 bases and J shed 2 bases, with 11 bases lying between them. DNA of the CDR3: TGTGCCAGCAGCGGTTCAGTGACAAACTATGGCTACACCTTC. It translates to CASSGSVTNYGYTF.

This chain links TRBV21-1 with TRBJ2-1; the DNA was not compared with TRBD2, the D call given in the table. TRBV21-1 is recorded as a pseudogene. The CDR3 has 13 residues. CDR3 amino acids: CASSKRENNEQFF. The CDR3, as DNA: TGTGCCAGCAGCAAGAGGGAAAACAATGAGCAGTTCTTC.

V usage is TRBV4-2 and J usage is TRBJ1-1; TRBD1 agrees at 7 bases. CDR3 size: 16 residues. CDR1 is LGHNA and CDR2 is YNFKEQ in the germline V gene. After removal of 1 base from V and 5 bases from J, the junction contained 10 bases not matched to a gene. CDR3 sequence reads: CASSQVTPGGKTEAFF. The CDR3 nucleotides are TGTGCCAGCAGCCAAGTGACGCCAGGGGGAAAGACTGAAGCTTTCTTT.

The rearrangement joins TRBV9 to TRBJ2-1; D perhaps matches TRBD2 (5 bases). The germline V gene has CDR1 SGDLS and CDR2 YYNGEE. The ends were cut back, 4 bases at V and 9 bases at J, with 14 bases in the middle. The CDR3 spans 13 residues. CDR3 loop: CASSHGGGGEQFF. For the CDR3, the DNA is TGTGCCAGCAGCCACGGCGGAGGAGGTGAGCAGTTCTTC. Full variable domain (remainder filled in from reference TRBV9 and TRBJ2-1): DSGVTQTPKHLITATGQRVTLRCSPRSGDLSVYWYQQSLDQGLQFLIQYYNGEERAKGNILERFSAQQFPDLHSELNLSSLELGDSALYFCASSHGGGGEQFFGPGTRLTVL.

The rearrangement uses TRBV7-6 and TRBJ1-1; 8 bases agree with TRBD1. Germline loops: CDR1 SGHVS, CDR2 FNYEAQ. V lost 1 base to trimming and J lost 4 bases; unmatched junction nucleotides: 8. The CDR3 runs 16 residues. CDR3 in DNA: TGTGCCAGCAGCTTAGGGAACAGGGGGTCGGGCACTGAAGCTTTCTTT. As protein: CASSLGNRGSGTEAFF. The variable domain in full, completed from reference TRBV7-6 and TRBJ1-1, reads GAGVSQSPRYKVTKRGQDVALRCDPISGHVSLYWYRQALGQGPEFLTYFNYEAQQDKSGLPNDRFSAERPEGSISTLTIQRTEQRDSAMYRCASSLGNRGSGTEAFFGQGTRLTVV.